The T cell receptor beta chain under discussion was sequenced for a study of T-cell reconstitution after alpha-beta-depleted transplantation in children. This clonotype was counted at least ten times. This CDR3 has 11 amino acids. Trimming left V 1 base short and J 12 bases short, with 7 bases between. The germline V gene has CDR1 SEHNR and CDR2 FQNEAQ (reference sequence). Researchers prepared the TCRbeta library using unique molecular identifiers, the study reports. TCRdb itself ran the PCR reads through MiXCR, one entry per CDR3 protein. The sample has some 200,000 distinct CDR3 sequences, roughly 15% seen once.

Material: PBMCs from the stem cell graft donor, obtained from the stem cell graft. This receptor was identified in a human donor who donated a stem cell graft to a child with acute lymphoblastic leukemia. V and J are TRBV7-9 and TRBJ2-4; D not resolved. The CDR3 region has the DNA TGTGCCAGCAGCTTAGACAGATCTCAGTACTTC. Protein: CASSLDRSQYF.